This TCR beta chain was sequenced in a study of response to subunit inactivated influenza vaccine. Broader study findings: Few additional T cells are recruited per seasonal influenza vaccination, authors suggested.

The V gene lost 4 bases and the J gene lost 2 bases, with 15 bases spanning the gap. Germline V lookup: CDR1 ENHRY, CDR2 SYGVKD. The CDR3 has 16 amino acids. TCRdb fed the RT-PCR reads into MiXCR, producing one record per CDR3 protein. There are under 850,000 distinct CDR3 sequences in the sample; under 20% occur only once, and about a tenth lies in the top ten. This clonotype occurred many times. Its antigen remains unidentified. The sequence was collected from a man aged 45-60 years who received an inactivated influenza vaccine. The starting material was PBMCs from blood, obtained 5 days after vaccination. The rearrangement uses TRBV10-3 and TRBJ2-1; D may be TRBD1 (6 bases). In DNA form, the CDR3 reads TGTGCCATCAGTGTTCGTCAGGGGTTAACCTACAATGAGCAGTTCTTC. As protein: CAISVRQGLTYNEQFF.